This TCR beta chain was recorded in a study of neoadjuvant anti-PD-1 for oral cavity cancer. Study-wide context: Nivolumab at 3 mg/kg was mostly given biweekly, three to four doses, pre-surgery.

Germline CDR1 SGHRS, CDR2 YFSETQ. This CDR3 is built from 14 residues. The germline V and J ends were trimmed by 4 bases and 7 bases, with 14 bases remaining between them. This clone has just a few counts. Documented time point: after neoadjuvant nivolumab, at surgical resection. PBMCs were not maintained or expanded in culture before analysis. Clones were read by immunoSEQ multiplex PCR, and TCRdb kept only the in-frame ones, dropping some. Counted here are more than 9,500 clones, over 70% occurring once; the ten biggest clones make up around 2.4%. Sequenced here: PBMCs, sampled after nivolumab (anti-PD-1) treatment. The rearrangement uses TRBV5-1 and TRBJ2-2; tentatively, D is TRBD2 (6 bases). The sequence was obtained from a person aged 40-85 years with oral cavity squamous cell carcinoma. CDR3 nucleotide sequence: TGCGCCAGCAGCGGGGGAGGTAGTATCGGGGAGCTGTTTTTT. The encoded protein is CASSGGGSIGELFF.